This entry is about one T cell receptor (beta chain). Germline values: CDR1 LNHDA, CDR2 SQIVND (reference sequence). V shed 1 base and J shed 6 bases, with 9 bases lying between them. This CDR3 region has 13 residues. Data came from immunoSEQ multiplex PCR; TCRdb stores just in-frame clones and leaves some out. The sample records approximately 300,000 clones, roughly 90% being singletons. This record belongs to a study of blood T cell repertoires in COVID-19. The wider study: There were acute and convalescent COVID-19 samples, and they came from the United States, Italy and Spain.

While infection was still active, Seattle patients were enrolled and then followed longitudinally. The chain couples TRBV19 to TRBJ1-2, with D perhaps TRBD1 (6 bases). Sequenced sample: peripheral blood. This sequence was found in a woman aged 25 to 45 with COVID-19, enrolled during active disease. Here the CDR3 DNA reads TGTGCCAGTAGTATAGCCCGACAGGATGGCTACACCTTC. Residues: CASSIARQDGYTF.